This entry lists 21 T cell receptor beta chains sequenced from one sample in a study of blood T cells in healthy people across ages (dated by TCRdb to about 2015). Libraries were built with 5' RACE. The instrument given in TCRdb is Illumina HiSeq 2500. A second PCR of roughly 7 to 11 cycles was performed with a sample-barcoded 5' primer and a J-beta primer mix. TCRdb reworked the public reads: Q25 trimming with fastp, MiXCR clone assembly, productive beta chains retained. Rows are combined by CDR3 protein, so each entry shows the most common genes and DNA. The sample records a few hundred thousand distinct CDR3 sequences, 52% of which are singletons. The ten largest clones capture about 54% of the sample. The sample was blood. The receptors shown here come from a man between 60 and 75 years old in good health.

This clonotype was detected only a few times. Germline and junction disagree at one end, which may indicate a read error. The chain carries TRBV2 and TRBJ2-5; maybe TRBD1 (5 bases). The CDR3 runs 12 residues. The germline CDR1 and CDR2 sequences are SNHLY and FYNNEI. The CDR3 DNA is TGTGCCGGCAGGGTAGTGAAAGAGACCCAGTACTTC. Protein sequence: CAGRVVKETQYF.

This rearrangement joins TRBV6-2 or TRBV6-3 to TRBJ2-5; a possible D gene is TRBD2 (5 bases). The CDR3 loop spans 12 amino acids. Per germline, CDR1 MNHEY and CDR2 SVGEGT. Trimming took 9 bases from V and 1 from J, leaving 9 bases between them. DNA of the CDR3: TGTGCCAGTTCAGGACTCCAAGAGACCCAGTACTTC. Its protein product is CASSGLQETQYF.

This chain's CDR3 is CASSPAVGQGNTGELFF. In DNA form, the CDR3 reads TGCGCCAGCAGCCCGGCAGTTGGACAGGGGAACACCGGGGAGCTGTTTTTT. The chain uses TRBV5-1 and TRBJ2-2, with 8 bases that match TRBD1. Germline loops: CDR1 SGHRS, CDR2 YFSETQ. This CDR3 has 17 amino acids. After removal of 4 bases from V and 1 base from J, the junction contained 9 bases not matched to a gene.

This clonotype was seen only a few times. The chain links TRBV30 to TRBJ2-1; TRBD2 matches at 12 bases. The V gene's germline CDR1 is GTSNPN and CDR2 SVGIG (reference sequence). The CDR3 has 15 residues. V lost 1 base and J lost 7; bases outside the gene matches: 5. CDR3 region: CAWSELAGGLNEQFF. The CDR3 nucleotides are TGTGCCTGGAGTGAACTAGCGGGAGGATTGAATGAGCAGTTCTTC.

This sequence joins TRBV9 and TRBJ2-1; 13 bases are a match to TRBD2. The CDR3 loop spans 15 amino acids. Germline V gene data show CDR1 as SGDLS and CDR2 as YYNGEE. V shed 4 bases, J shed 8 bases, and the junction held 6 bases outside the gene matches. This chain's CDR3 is CASSPRTSGGDEQFF. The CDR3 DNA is TGTGCCAGCAGCCCCCGGACTAGCGGGGGTGATGAGCAGTTCTTC.

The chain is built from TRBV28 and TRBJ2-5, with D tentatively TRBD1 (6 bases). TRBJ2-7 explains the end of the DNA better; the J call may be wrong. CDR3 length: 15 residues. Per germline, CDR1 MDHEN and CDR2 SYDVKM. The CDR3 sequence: CASSPTGSGGYEQYF. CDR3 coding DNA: TGTGCCAGCAGTCCCACAGGGTCCGGTGGGTACGAGCAGTACTTC.

This CDR3 is CASSWDRGANVLTF. As DNA, the CDR3 is TGTGCCAGCAGTTGGGACAGGGGGGCCAACGTCCTGACTTTC. The chain couples TRBV6-5 to TRBJ2-6, with TRBD1 matching over 8 bases. The CDR3 totals 14 residues. Unmatched junction bases numbered 0, after V lost 4 bases and J lost 4 bases. Germline V lookup: CDR1 MNHEY, CDR2 SVGAGI.

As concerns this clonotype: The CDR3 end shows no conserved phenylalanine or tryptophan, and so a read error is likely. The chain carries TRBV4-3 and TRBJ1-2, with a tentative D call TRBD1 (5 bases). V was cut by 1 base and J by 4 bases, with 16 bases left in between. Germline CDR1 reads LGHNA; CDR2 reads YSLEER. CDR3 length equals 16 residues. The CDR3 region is CASSQVMGGRSYGYTS. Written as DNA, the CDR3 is TGCGCCAGCAGCCAAGTGATGGGGGGTCGAAGCTATGGCTACACCTCC.

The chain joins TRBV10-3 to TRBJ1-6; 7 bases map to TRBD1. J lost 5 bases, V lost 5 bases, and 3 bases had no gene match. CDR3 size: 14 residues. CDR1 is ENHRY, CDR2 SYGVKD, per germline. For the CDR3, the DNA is TGTGCCATCAGTTCCACAGGGGATAATTCACCCCTCCACTTT. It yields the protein CAISSTGDNSPLHF.

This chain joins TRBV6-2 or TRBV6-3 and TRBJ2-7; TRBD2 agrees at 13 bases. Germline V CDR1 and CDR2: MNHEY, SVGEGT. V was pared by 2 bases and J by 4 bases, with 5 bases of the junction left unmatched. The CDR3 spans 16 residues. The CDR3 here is CASSYRRTSGSYEQYF. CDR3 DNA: TGTGCCAGCAGTTACCGACGGACTAGCGGGAGTTACGAGCAGTACTTC.

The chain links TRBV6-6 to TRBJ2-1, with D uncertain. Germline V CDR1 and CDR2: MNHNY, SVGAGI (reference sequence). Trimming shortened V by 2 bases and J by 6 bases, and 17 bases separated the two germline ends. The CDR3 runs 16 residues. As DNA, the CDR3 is TGTGCCAGCAGTTACACGCGGAACTTTGCCGGCAATGAGCAGTTCTTC. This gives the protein CASSYTRNFAGNEQFF.

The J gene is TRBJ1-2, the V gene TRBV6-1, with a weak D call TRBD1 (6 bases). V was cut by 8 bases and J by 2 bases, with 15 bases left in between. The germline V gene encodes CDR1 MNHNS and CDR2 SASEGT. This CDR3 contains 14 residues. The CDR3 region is CASGTGRPNYGYTF. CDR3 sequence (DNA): TGTGCCAGCGGAACAGGGAGGCCAAACTATGGCTACACCTTC.

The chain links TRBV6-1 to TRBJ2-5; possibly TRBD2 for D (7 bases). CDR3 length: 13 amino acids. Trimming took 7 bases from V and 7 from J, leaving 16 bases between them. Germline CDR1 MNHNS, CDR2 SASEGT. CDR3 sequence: CASKGGGERTQYF. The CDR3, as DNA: TGTGCCAGCAAGGGGGGAGGGGAACGGACCCAGTACTTC.

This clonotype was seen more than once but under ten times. The DNA for the CDR3 is TGTGCCAGCAGCTTAGAGGGTAACGGAGGAGATACGCAGTATTTT. It encodes CASSLEGNGGDTQYF. The chain employs TRBV7-9 and TRBJ2-3; a weak D match, TRBD2 (5 bases). CDR1 and CDR2 from the germline V gene are SEHNR and FQNEAQ (reference sequence). Trimming took 1 base from V and 5 from J, leaving 13 bases between them. This CDR3 is 15 amino acids long.

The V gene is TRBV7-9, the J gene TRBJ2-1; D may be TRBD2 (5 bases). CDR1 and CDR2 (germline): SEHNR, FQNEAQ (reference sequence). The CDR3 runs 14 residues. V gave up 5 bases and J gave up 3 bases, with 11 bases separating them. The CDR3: CASSPDLIYNEQFF. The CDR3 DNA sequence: TGTGCCAGCAGCCCGGACTTAATCTACAATGAGCAGTTCTTC.

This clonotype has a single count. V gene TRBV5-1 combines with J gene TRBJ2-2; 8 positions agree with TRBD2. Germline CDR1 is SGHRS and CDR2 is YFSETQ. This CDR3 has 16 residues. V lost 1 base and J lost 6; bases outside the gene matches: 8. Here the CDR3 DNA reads TGCGCCAGCAGCTTGTTCAGCGGGAGATCCGCCGGGGAGCTGTTTTTT. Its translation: CASSLFSGRSAGELFF.

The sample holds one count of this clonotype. The CDR3 nucleotides read TGCGCCGGCGGACTTTTGGGCTACGAGCAGTACTTC. It translates to CAGGLLGYEQYF. J is TRBJ2-7 and V is TRBV4-3; D may be TRBD2 (5 bases). V gave up 11 bases and J gave up 3 bases, with 14 bases separating them. The germline gives CDR1 LGHNA, CDR2 YSLEER. CDR3 size: 12 residues.

The CDR3 is CASSFPNRDSSYNEQFF. The CDR3 region has the DNA TGTGCCAGCAGTTTTCCAAACAGGGACAGTTCCTACAATGAGCAGTTCTTC. The rearrangement uses TRBV6-2 or TRBV6-3 and TRBJ2-1; TRBD1 aligns across 7 bases. Trimming took 4 bases from V and 1 from J; bases not matched to a gene: 10. The CDR3 loop spans 17 amino acids. Germline V gene lookup returns CDR1 MNHEY and CDR2 SVGEGT.

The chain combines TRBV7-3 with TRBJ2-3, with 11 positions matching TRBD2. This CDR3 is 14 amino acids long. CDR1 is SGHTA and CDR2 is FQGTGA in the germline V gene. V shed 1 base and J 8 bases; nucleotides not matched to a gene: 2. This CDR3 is CASSLRLAGGTQYF. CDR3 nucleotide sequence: TGTGCCAGCAGCTTAAGGCTAGCGGGAGGTACGCAGTATTTT.

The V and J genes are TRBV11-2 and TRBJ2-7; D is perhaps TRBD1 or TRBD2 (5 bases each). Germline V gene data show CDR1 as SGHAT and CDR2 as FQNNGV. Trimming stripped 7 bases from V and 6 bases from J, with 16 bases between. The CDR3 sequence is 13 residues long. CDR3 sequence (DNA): TGTGCCAGCACCTTGGGGCGTCGGGGCGAGCAGTACTTC. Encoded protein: CASTLGRRGEQYF.

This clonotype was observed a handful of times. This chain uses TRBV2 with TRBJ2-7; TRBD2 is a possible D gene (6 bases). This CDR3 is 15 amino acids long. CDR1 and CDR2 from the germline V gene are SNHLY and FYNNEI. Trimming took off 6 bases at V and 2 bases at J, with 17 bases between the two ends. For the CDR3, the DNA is TGTGCCAGCAGCCCCAGTGGTAGCGGAACCTACGAGCAGTACTTC. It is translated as CASSPSGSGTYEQYF.